These T cell receptor beta chains were read from a single sample in a study of T cell repertoires in cytomegalovirus infection. These receptors' antigens are unknown. TCRdb recomputed calls from the reads with MiXCR, one row per CDR3 protein. This table holds more than 35,000 distinct CDR3 sequences, 52% found once. The specimen was CD8+ T cells from cultured PBMCs, collected from culture after CMV antigen stimulation. Every receptor here comes from a human donor in good health (CMV status not recorded). Some clones in this sample may be carry-over from other donors' samples. Each CDR3 is given without its conserved first and last residue.

J,V,CDR3
TRBJ2-3,TRBV20-1,SARDSRRGATDTQY
TRBJ1-2,TRBV5-4,ASSQPTGYSYGYT
TRBJ2-7,TRBV7-6,ASSLGGLAYEQY
TRBJ2-7,TRBV20-1,SATTGQLYEQY
TRBJ1-1,TRBV12-3/TRBV12-4,ASSLEQGMTEAF
TRBJ2-5,TRBV11-3,ASSPPSMGTSGTQETQY
TRBJ2-1,TRBV19,ASSIRGSDYNEQF
TRBJ1-2,TRBV12-3/TRBV12-4,ASSLDYEGGNYGYT
TRBJ1-6,TRBV7-8,ASSLESRGPINSPLH
TRBJ2-1,TRBV7-3,ASSPRRSSYNEQF
TRBJ1-4,TRBV19,AGGVGGGTNEKLF
TRBJ2-5,TRBV6-1,ASSGKGGTQETQY
TRBJ1-1,TRBV6-1,ASSELGAEAF
TRBJ2-1,TRBV28,ASSLPSGRGTYNEQF
TRBJ2-7,TRBV7-6,ATSEYGGSGYEQY
TRBJ1-5,TRBV4-1,ASSHTYLSPGIQRGNQPQH
TRBJ2-1,TRBV12-3/TRBV12-4,ASRRQGTYNEQF
TRBJ2-7,TRBV6-6,ASSYSTVGGRRLYEQY